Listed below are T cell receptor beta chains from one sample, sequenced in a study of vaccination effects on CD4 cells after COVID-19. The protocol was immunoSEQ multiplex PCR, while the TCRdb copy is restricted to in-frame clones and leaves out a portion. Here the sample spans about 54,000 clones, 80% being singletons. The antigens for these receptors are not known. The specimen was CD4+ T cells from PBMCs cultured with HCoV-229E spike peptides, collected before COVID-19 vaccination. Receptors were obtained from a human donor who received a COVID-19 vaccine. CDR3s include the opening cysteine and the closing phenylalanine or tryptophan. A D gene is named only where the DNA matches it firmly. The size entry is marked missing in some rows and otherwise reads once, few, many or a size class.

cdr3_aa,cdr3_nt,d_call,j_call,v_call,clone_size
CATEHPLNTEAFF,TGTGCCACGGAGCACCCTTTGAACACTGAAGCTTTCTTT,-,TRBJ1-1,TRBV25-1,-
CASSQERGASAGNTIYF,TGTGCCAGCAGCCAAGAGCGGGGGGCCTCGGCTGGAAACACCATATATTTT,-,TRBJ1-3,TRBV3-1/TRBV3-2,-
CASSQDSRLGYTF,TGTGCCAGCAGCCAAGACAGTCGGCTCGGCTACACCTTC,-,TRBJ1-2,TRBV3-1/TRBV3-2,-
CASSLRGNTEAFF,TGTGCCAGCAGCTTGAGGGGGAACACTGAAGCTTTCTTT,-,TRBJ1-1,TRBV11-2,few
CATSSAGDANTGELFF,TGTGCCACCAGTTCTGCCGGAGACGCGAACACCGGGGAGCTGTTTTTT,-,TRBJ2-2,TRBV24-1,few
CASRSPRQTGDFTGELFF,TGTGCCAGTAGATCACCCCGTCAGACAGGAGACTTCACCGGGGAGCTGTTTTTT,-,TRBJ2-2,TRBV19,-
CASSGTGQGSQPLHF,TGCGCCAGCAGCGGAACGGGACAGGGGTCCCAACCCCTCCACTTT,TRBD1,TRBJ1-6,TRBV5-1,-
CASSDPRKGLRNGYTF,TGTGCCAGCAGTGATCCGCGTAAGGGGCTGAGGAATGGCTACACCTTC,-,TRBJ1-2,TRBV25-1,-
CASSPRGGRLQETQYF,TGTGCCAGCAGTCCTCGGGGGGGACGCCTACAAGAGACCCAGTACTTC,TRBD2,TRBJ2-5,TRBV6-6,-
CASSPPGQGFTGELFF,TGTGCCAGCTCACCACCGGGACAGGGTTTTACCGGGGAGCTGTTTTTT,TRBD1,TRBJ2-2,TRBV18,-
CASSIDSLSNQPQHF,TGTGCCAGTAGTATAGACAGCCTTAGCAATCAGCCCCAGCATTTT,-,TRBJ1-5,TRBV19,-
CASSKGGVHTQYF,TGTGCCAGCAGTAAAGGGGGGGTACATACGCAGTATTTT,-,TRBJ2-3,TRBV21-1,-
CASSFFGVSTGELFF,TGTGCCAGCAGTTTCTTCGGGGTGTCCACCGGGGAGCTGTTTTTT,-,TRBJ2-2,TRBV28,few
CSVEGQSYGYTF,TGCAGCGTTGAGGGGCAGAGCTATGGCTACACCTTC,-,TRBJ1-2,TRBV29-1,-
CASSYSFVGPTNEQFF,TGTGCCAGCAGTTACTCGTTTGTGGGGCCGACTAATGAGCAGTTCTTC,-,TRBJ2-1,TRBV6-5,-
CSASNQRGGSYNEQFF,TGCAGTGCTAGTAACCAGCGGGGGGGCTCCTACAATGAGCAGTTCTTC,TRBD2,TRBJ2-1,TRBV20-1,-
CASTATGGINQPQHF,TGTGCCAGCACCGCTACAGGGGGGATCAATCAGCCCCAGCATTTT,TRBD1,TRBJ1-5,TRBV7-2,-
CASSPTGDRYGYTF,TGTGCCAGCTCACCGACAGGGGATCGCTATGGCTACACCTTC,TRBD1,TRBJ1-2,TRBV18,once
CASKIAGVWTEAFF,TGTGCCAGTAAAATCGCAGGGGTATGGACTGAAGCTTTCTTT,-,TRBJ1-1,TRBV19,-
CASSPGGGIKETQYF,TGTGCCAGCAGCCCCGGGGGGGGGATTAAAGAGACCCAGTACTTC,TRBD2,TRBJ2-5,TRBV5-4,-
CASSERGISNQPQHF,TGTGCCAGCAGTGAAAGGGGGATCAGCAATCAGCCCCAGCATTTT,-,TRBJ1-5,TRBV2,-
CASSPQPTSTGELFF,TGTGCCAGCAGCCCACAACCCACAAGCACCGGGGAGCTGTTTTTT,-,TRBJ2-2,TRBV7-3,few
CASSLVSSGGHTDTQYF,TGTGCCAGCAGCTTAGTTTCTAGCGGGGGGCACACAGATACGCAGTATTTT,TRBD2,TRBJ2-3,TRBV7-2,-
CASSVGQGGETQYF,TGTGCCAGCAGCGTTGGACAGGGCGGAGAGACCCAGTACTTC,TRBD1,TRBJ2-5,TRBV9,once
CASSPRQISSYNSPLHF,TGTGCCAGCAGCCCACGACAGATAAGCTCCTATAATTCACCCCTCCACTTT,-,TRBJ1-6,TRBV5-5,-
CASSYSVWGEAFF,TGTGCCAGCAGTTACTCGGTTTGGGGTGAAGCTTTCTTT,-,TRBJ1-1,TRBV6-2/TRBV6-3,-
CASIQGGSTGELFF,TGTGCCAGCATCCAGGGGGGTAGCACCGGGGAGCTGTTTTTT,-,TRBJ2-2,TRBV28,-
CASSLGWHTEAFF,TGCGCCAGCAGCCTAGGCTGGCACACTGAAGCTTTCTTT,-,TRBJ1-1,TRBV5-1,-
CASSIAAGGGYTF,TGTGCCAGTAGTATAGCGGCAGGGGGAGGCTACACCTTC,TRBD1,TRBJ1-2,TRBV19,-
CASSLEGYRGGETQYF,TGCGCCAGCAGCTTGGAAGGTTACAGGGGGGGGGAGACCCAGTACTTC,-,TRBJ2-5,TRBV5-1,-
CATSDLSGGAGDEQFF,TGTGCCACCAGTGATCTCAGCGGGGGGGCCGGGGATGAGCAGTTCTTC,TRBD2,TRBJ2-1,TRBV24-1,once
CASSQQTGDAYGYTF,TGCGCCAGCAGCCAACAGACAGGGGATGCCTATGGCTACACCTTC,TRBD1,TRBJ1-2,TRBV4-3,-
CASSAATETSTDTQYF,TGTGCCAGCAGTGCCGCGACAGAAACTAGCACAGATACGCAGTATTTT,-,TRBJ2-3,TRBV2,-
CASSEPVGTGQETQYF,TGTGCCAGCAGTGAACCGGTTGGAACAGGGCAAGAGACCCAGTACTTC,-,TRBJ2-5,TRBV2,-
CASSSGHNGELFF,TGTGCCAGCAGCTCGGGGCATAACGGGGAGCTGTTTTTT,-,TRBJ2-2,TRBV7-3,-
CASSLGSGGRETQYF,TGCGCCAGCAGCTTAGGCTCGGGAGGGCGAGAGACCCAGTACTTC,TRBD2,TRBJ2-5,TRBV5-1,once
CASSTGQGGWTQYF,TGTGCCAGCAGCACAGGACAGGGAGGGTGGACCCAGTACTTC,-,TRBJ2-5,TRBV5-6,-
CASSLAIGTAYNEQFF,TGTGCCAGCAGCTTAGCTATCGGGACAGCCTACAATGAGCAGTTCTTC,TRBD1,TRBJ2-1,TRBV7-2,-
CASSSWTGGKRGNEQFF,TGTGCCAGCAGTTCATGGACGGGGGGAAAAAGGGGGAATGAGCAGTTCTTC,-,TRBJ2-1,TRBV7-9,once
CASSYSAGQETQYF,TGTGCCAGCAGTTACTCCGCAGGGCAAGAGACCCAGTACTTC,-,TRBJ2-5,TRBV6-5,-
CASSLSGQKGSEAFF,TGCGCCAGCAGCTTGTCAGGACAGAAAGGTAGTGAAGCTTTCTTT,-,TRBJ1-1,TRBV5-1,-
CAGAQGLTDTQYF,TGTGCCGGGGCACAGGGTCTCACAGATACGCAGTATTTT,-,TRBJ2-3,TRBV18,once
CASSLLGLEQFF,TGTGCCAGCAGCCTATTGGGGTTAGAGCAGTTCTTC,-,TRBJ2-1,TRBV28,-
CASSMGLTRNIQYF,TGTGCCAGTAGTATGGGGCTTACCAGAAACATTCAGTACTTC,-,TRBJ2-4,TRBV19,-
CASSHGFETQYF,TGTGCCAGCAGCCATGGGTTTGAGACCCAGTACTTC,-,TRBJ2-5,TRBV3-1/TRBV3-2,-
CASSMEGLGGYTF,TGTGCCAGTAGTATGGAAGGCCTAGGCGGCTACACCTTC,-,TRBJ1-2,TRBV19,-
CASSLGPTSSGNTIYF,TGTGCCAGCAGCTTAGGACCGACCTCCTCTGGAAACACCATATATTTT,-,TRBJ1-3,TRBV13,-